Below are 8 T cell receptor beta chains sequenced from a single sample in a study of CD8+CD57+ T cells in acquired aplastic anemia. All sequencing subjects had displayed CD8+CD57+ cell expansion on flow cytometry. TCR beta VDJ combinations and CDR3 sequences were profiled from genomic DNA. In TCRdb, the reads were re-called with MiXCR into one record per CDR3 protein. The sample lists around 170,000 distinct CDR3 sequences, 40% to 55% occurring once. Sequenced material: sorted CD4+, CD8+, or CD8+CD57+ T cells (not recorded which) from PBMCs. All receptors derive from a human donor with aplastic anemia.

This clonotype has ten or more counts. This chain links TRBV5-1 with TRBJ1-1; D perhaps matches TRBD1 (6 bases). The germline V gene encodes CDR1 SGHRS and CDR2 YFSETQ. Trimming took 1 base from V and 1 from J, leaving 8 bases between them. CDR3 length: 14 amino acids. The CDR3 region is CASSLTGQNTEAFF. In DNA form, the CDR3 reads TGCGCCAGCAGCTTGACAGGGCAGAACACTGAAGCTTTCTTT.

The chain combines TRBV19 with TRBJ1-2; TRBD1 might be the D (5 bases). The CDR3 is made up of 14 amino acids. The germline V gene encodes CDR1 LNHDA and CDR2 SQIVND (reference sequence). V was shortened by 5 bases and J by 5 bases, with 15 bases between the two germline ends. The CDR3 is CASSHLGVTYGYTF. The CDR3 DNA is TGTGCCAGTAGTCATTTAGGGGTTACGTATGGCTACACCTTC.

The chain recombines TRBV15 with TRBJ2-7, with D maybe TRBD2 (7 bases). There are 14 residues in the CDR3. The V end lost 0 bases, the J end lost 6 bases, and 12 bases lay between the germline ends. Germline CDR1 is LNHNV and CDR2 is YYDKDF (reference sequence). CDR3 amino acids: CATSREGGGGEQYF. Here the CDR3 DNA reads TGTGCCACCAGCAGAGAGGGCGGGGGCGGCGAGCAGTACTTC.

This clonotype was found many times. This sequence joins TRBV25-1 and TRBJ1-2; 9 bases fit TRBD1. Trimming cost V 4 bases and J 7 bases; bases outside gene matches: 4. CDR1 is MGHDK and CDR2 is SYGVNS in the germline V gene. The CDR3 runs to 13 residues. CDR3 in amino acids: CASSAGQGSGYTF. CDR3 nucleotides: TGTGCCAGCAGTGCGGGACAGGGAAGTGGCTACACCTTC.

Turning to this clonotype: Its ends do not fully match the called genes, so a read error is possible. The chain joins TRBV2 to TRBJ1-6, with 8 bases identical to TRBD1. Germline V lookup: CDR1 SNHLY, CDR2 FYNNEI. The CDR3 has 13 residues. The CDR3 nucleotides read TGTGCCAGCAGTCAGGGGGCACGTTCACCCCTCCGCTTT. This sequence encodes CASSQGARSPLRF.

This chain connects TRBV9 to TRBJ2-6; 7 nucleotides match TRBD2. The V gene end was trimmed by 5 bases and the J gene end by 1 base; junction bases not matched to a gene: 6. Germline lookup yields CDR1 SGDLS and CDR2 YYNGEE. The CDR3 contains 16 residues. The CDR3 loop is CASRGGTPSGANVLTF. The CDR3 DNA follows: TGTGCCAGCAGGGGGGGGACTCCGTCTGGGGCCAACGTCCTGACTTTC.

The chain employs TRBV10-3 and TRBJ2-7; TRBD2 aligns across 7 bases. V trimming: 2 bases; J trimming: 7 bases; junction bases outside the gene matches: 11. CDR3 length equals 15 residues. Germline V gives CDR1 ENHRY, CDR2 SYGVKD. CDR3 DNA: TGTGCCATCAGTGAGCCAGCGGGGACCTACAATGAGCAGTACGTC. Protein: CAISEPAGTYNEQYV.

About this clonotype: The CDR3 ends on some other residue instead of the conserved phenylalanine or tryptophan, so this is likely a read error. This chain links TRBV29-1 with TRBJ1-2; perhaps TRBD1 as D (5 bases). V lost 5 bases and J 8 bases, leaving 15 bases between the germline ends. Germline lookup yields CDR1 SQVTM and CDR2 ANQGSEA. This CDR3 is 12 amino acids long. The chain's CDR3 is CSVTDDRYGYTS. DNA for the CDR3: TGCAGCGTTACTGACGACAGATACGGCTACACCTCC.